Below, one T cell receptor (beta chain) is given with its context. The antigen is unknown. Those who donated were healthy bone marrow donors. The PCR used 60 Vbeta and 13 Jbeta primers. Assay used: immunoSEQ multiplex PCR; TCRdb lists only in-frame clones, some missing. The table records about 79,000 clones, about three quarters of them present only once. With 4 bases clipped from V and 3 bases from J, the junction kept 10 bases outside the gene matches. From germline, CDR1 is SGDLS and CDR2 YYNGEE. This CDR3 is 16 amino acids long. This sample was taken from a study of cytomegalovirus exposure and HLA in healthy donors. Study-level information: An earlier analysis found 100 million or so unique TCR beta sequences from around 180 million T cells. There were more than 350 genotyped donors. Of these, roughly 84% fell in the genetic ancestry cluster associated with self-reported Caucasian donors. Broader study findings: Later work associated fewer than 20,000 TCR beta sequences with HLA alleles at 0.05 false discovery rate.

Sequencing was done on a sample of PBMCs. J is TRBJ2-3 and V is TRBV9; TRBD2 aligns across 8 bases. The receptor comes from a man aged 60 to 69 in good health and CMV-seronegative. The CDR3 is CASSPRSGSLTDTQYF. Here the CDR3 DNA reads TGTGCCAGCAGCCCAAGAAGCGGGAGTCTAACAGATACGCAGTATTTT. Drawing the rest from reference TRBV9 and TRBJ2-3, the complete variable domain is DSGVTQTPKHLITATGQRVTLRCSPRSGDLSVYWYQQSLDQGLQFLIQYYNGEERAKGNILERFSAQQFPDLHSELNLSSLELGDSALYFCASSPRSGSLTDTQYFGPGTRLTVL.